This T cell receptor beta chain was identified during a study of tumor-infiltrating lymphocytes in primary liver carcinoma. General study results and limits: A significantly higher top-250-clone fraction was found in tumors than in blood (p = 0.039).

With respect to this clonotype: As yet, its antigen is unknown. A junction boundary mismatches the germline segment, possibly from a read error.

CDR1 and CDR2 from the germline V gene are SGHAT and FQNNGV. The CDR3 covers 13 residues. The study co-extracted DNA and RNA from approximately 20-30 mg of unsorted bulk tissue. With chronic HBV infection, the patients were also treatment-naive. cDNA specific to TCR beta was made from 500 ng of total RNA, with a constant-region primer employed for priming. It was through three nested multiplex PCR rounds of slightly modified ARM-PCR that TCR beta libraries arose. Researchers ran the first two PCR rounds for roughly 11 cycles each with TRBV1-TRBV30 forward primers and a C-beta reverse primer. TCRdb reanalysed the multiplex PCR reads using MiXCR and keeps one entry per CDR3 protein. Counted here are about 99,000 distinct CDR3 sequences, roughly 69% occurring once; the ten biggest clones make up just over 9.5%.

V is TRBV11-2 and J is TRBJ2-7, with 12 nucleotides matching TRBD2. Sequencing was performed on liver tumor tissue from sampling region 5. Subset denoted: tumor region T5, tumor centre. The TCR comes from a woman aged 55-70 years with primary liver carcinoma and hepatitis B virus infection. CDR3 nucleotide sequence: TGTGCCAGCGGCTTGACTAGCGGGAGTGAGCAGTACTTC. It encodes CASGLTSGSEQYF.